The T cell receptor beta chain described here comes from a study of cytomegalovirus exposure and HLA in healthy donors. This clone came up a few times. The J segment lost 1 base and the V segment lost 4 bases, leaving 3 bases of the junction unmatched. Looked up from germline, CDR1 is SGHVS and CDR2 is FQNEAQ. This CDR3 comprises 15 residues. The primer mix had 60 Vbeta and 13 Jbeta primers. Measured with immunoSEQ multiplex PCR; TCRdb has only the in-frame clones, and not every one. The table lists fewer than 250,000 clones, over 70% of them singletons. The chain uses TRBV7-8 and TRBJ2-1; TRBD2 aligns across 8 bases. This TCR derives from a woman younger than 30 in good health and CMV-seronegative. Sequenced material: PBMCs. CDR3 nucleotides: TGTGCCAGCAGCTCATTAGCGGGATCCTACAATGAGCAGTTCTTC. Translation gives CASSSLAGSYNEQFF.